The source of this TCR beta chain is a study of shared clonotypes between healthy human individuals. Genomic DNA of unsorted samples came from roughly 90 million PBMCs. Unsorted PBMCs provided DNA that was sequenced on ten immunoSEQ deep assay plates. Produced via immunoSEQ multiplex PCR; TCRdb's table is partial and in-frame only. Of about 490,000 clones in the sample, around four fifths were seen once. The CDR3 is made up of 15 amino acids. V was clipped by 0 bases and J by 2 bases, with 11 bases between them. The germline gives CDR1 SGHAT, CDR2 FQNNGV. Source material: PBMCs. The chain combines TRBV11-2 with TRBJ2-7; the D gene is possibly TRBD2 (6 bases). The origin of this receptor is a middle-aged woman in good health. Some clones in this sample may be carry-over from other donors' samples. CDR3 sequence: CASSLEGGGAYEQYF. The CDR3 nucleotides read TGTGCCAGCAGCTTAGAAGGTGGAGGGGCCTACGAGCAGTACTTC.